The rows below give T cell receptor beta chains drawn from one sample of a study of blood T cell repertoires in COVID-19. Data came from immunoSEQ multiplex PCR; TCRdb stores just in-frame clones and leaves some out. The table includes 210,000 or so clones, around 88% detected once. The sequencing input was peripheral blood. The receptors were sampled from a young man with active or convalescent COVID-19. CDR3s include the opening cysteine and the closing phenylalanine or tryptophan. The D gene is left open where the match is weak. Only some rows state a clone size, as once, few, many or a class for expanded clones.

abundance: .; d_gene: TRBD2; j_gene: TRBJ2-1; v_gene: TRBV10-1; CDR3nt: TGCGCCAGCAGTTCCTCCGGACTAGCGGGAGGGACAAGCTCCTACAATGAGCAGTTCTTC; CDR3aa: CASSSSGLAGGTSSYNEQFF
abundance: .; d_gene: .; j_gene: TRBJ1-2; v_gene: TRBV5-4; CDR3nt: TGTGCCAGCAGCTCTCGGACAGAGAACTATGGCTACACCTTC; CDR3aa: CASSSRTENYGYTF
abundance: .; d_gene: TRBD2; j_gene: TRBJ2-5; v_gene: TRBV15; CDR3nt: TGTGCCACCAGCAGAGATGTCCCCGGGACTAGCGTTGCGGAGACCCAGTACTTC; CDR3aa: CATSRDVPGTSVAETQYF
abundance: .; d_gene: TRBD1; j_gene: TRBJ2-1; v_gene: TRBV24-1; CDR3nt: TGTGCCACCAGTGATCCGACAGGGCACTCCTACAATGAGCAGTTCTTC; CDR3aa: CATSDPTGHSYNEQFF
abundance: .; d_gene: .; j_gene: TRBJ2-3; v_gene: TRBV6-2/TRBV6-3; CDR3nt: TGTGCCAGCAGTTGGGGGACTAGCACAGATACGCAGTATTTT; CDR3aa: CASSWGTSTDTQYF
abundance: .; d_gene: .; j_gene: TRBJ1-2; v_gene: TRBV7-9; CDR3nt: TGTGCCAGCAGCCCCCCCGGGATTTTTAGAGTTGGCTACACCTTC; CDR3aa: CASSPPGIFRVGYTF
abundance: .; d_gene: TRBD1; j_gene: TRBJ2-5; v_gene: TRBV6-2/TRBV6-3; CDR3nt: TGTGCCAGCAGTGGACAGGGTCCATCCCAGTACTTC; CDR3aa: CASSGQGPSQYF
abundance: .; d_gene: .; j_gene: TRBJ1-1; v_gene: TRBV19; CDR3nt: TGTGCCAGTAGGCCAGAGAACACTGAAGCTTTCTTT; CDR3aa: CASRPENTEAFF
abundance: .; d_gene: TRBD2; j_gene: TRBJ2-1; v_gene: TRBV18; CDR3nt: TGTGCCAGCTCACCAGTCTCCCGCGGGAGGTTCAATGAGCAGTTCTTC; CDR3aa: CASSPVSRGRFNEQFF
abundance: .; d_gene: .; j_gene: TRBJ2-3; v_gene: TRBV15; CDR3nt: TGTGCCACCAGTATCTTCCGGGGTGATACGCAGTATTTT; CDR3aa: CATSIFRGDTQYF
abundance: .; d_gene: .; j_gene: TRBJ2-4; v_gene: TRBV3-1/TRBV3-2; CDR3nt: TGTGCCAGCAGCCAAGTTAGCCATGCGGGACTGGCCAAAAACATTCAGTACTTC; CDR3aa: CASSQVSHAGLAKNIQYF
abundance: .; d_gene: TRBD2; j_gene: TRBJ2-7; v_gene: TRBV2; CDR3nt: TGTGCCAGCAGATACCCGGTGCGGGAGCGGACCTACGAGCAGTACTTC; CDR3aa: CASRYPVRERTYEQYF
abundance: .; d_gene: .; j_gene: TRBJ1-4; v_gene: TRBV27; CDR3nt: TGTGCCAGCAGACCGGGTCAACGGGAAAAACTGTTTTTT; CDR3aa: CASRPGQREKLFF
abundance: .; d_gene: .; j_gene: TRBJ2-1; v_gene: TRBV12-3/TRBV12-4; CDR3nt: TGTGCCAGCAGTTTTTTAAAGCCTGAGCAGTTCTTC; CDR3aa: CASSFLKPEQFF
abundance: .; d_gene: TRBD2; j_gene: TRBJ2-7; v_gene: TRBV7-2; CDR3nt: TGTGCCAGCAGTCCTAGCGGGAGTCTGTACGAGCAGTACTTC; CDR3aa: CASSPSGSLYEQYF
abundance: .; d_gene: TRBD1; j_gene: TRBJ1-1; v_gene: TRBV10-3; CDR3nt: TGTGCCATCAGTGAATCTTTACGGGACAGGGTGATGAACACTGAAGCTTTCTTT; CDR3aa: CAISESLRDRVMNTEAFF
abundance: .; d_gene: .; j_gene: TRBJ2-7; v_gene: TRBV5-5; CDR3nt: TGTGCCAGCAGTCACTTGGGGGGCTCCTACGAGCAGTACTTC; CDR3aa: CASSHLGGSYEQYF
abundance: once; d_gene: TRBD1; j_gene: TRBJ2-5; v_gene: TRBV5-4; CDR3nt: TGTGCCAGCAGCTTGGGACAGGGCCCGAACCAAGAGACCCAGTACTTC; CDR3aa: CASSLGQGPNQETQYF
abundance: .; d_gene: .; j_gene: TRBJ1-1; v_gene: TRBV14; CDR3nt: TGTGCCAGCAGCCAAGATCAAAACACTGAAGCTTTCTTT; CDR3aa: CASSQDQNTEAFF
abundance: .; d_gene: .; j_gene: TRBJ1-6; v_gene: TRBV20-1; CDR3nt: TGCAGTGCTAGTACCCCGGGATTTCGATCACCCCTCCACTTT; CDR3aa: CSASTPGFRSPLHF
abundance: .; d_gene: TRBD1; j_gene: TRBJ1-6; v_gene: TRBV6-5; CDR3nt: TGTGCCAGCAGGAGGGACAGTTATAATTCACCCCTCCACTTT; CDR3aa: CASRRDSYNSPLHF
abundance: .; d_gene: .; j_gene: TRBJ2-1; v_gene: TRBV19; CDR3nt: TGTGCCAGTAGTATAACCGAGAGCGGATCCTACAATGAGCAGTTCTTC; CDR3aa: CASSITESGSYNEQFF
abundance: .; d_gene: .; j_gene: TRBJ1-1; v_gene: TRBV19; CDR3nt: TGTGCCAGTAGTATAGGGCCGAACACTGAAGCTTTCTTT; CDR3aa: CASSIGPNTEAFF
abundance: .; d_gene: .; j_gene: TRBJ1-6; v_gene: TRBV5-1; CDR3nt: TGCGCCAGCAGCTTGGGACAGTTCAATTCACCCCTCCACTTT; CDR3aa: CASSLGQFNSPLHF
abundance: .; d_gene: TRBD2; j_gene: TRBJ2-3; v_gene: TRBV5-1; CDR3nt: TGCGCCAGGAGGGCCTGCGGGAGAGGCACAGATACGCAGTATTTT; CDR3aa: CARRACGRGTDTQYF
abundance: .; d_gene: .; j_gene: TRBJ2-3; v_gene: TRBV24-1; CDR3nt: TGTGCCACCAGTGATGGAGGGGTCGGAGGTCCAGATACGCAGTATTTT; CDR3aa: CATSDGGVGGPDTQYF
abundance: .; d_gene: .; j_gene: TRBJ2-1; v_gene: TRBV18; CDR3nt: TGTGCCAGCTCACCACCGGGGGGACTTACGTACAATGAGCAGTTCTTC; CDR3aa: CASSPPGGLTYNEQFF
abundance: many; d_gene: TRBD1; j_gene: TRBJ1-1; v_gene: TRBV18; CDR3nt: TGTGCCAGCTCACAACAAATACAGGGGCCCACTGAAGCTTTCTTT; CDR3aa: CASSQQIQGPTEAFF
abundance: once; d_gene: TRBD1; j_gene: TRBJ1-2; v_gene: TRBV7-9; CDR3nt: TGTGCCAGCAGCTTAGCGACAGGGATCGGCTACACCTTC; CDR3aa: CASSLATGIGYTF
abundance: .; d_gene: TRBD2; j_gene: TRBJ2-1; v_gene: TRBV18; CDR3nt: TGTGCCAGCTCAACGACTAGCGGCTACAATGAGCAGTTCTTC; CDR3aa: CASSTTSGYNEQFF
abundance: .; d_gene: .; j_gene: TRBJ1-5; v_gene: TRBV21-1; CDR3nt: TGTGCCAGCAGCAAAGGTAAGTCAGGCAATCAGCCCCAGCATTTT; CDR3aa: CASSKGKSGNQPQHF
abundance: .; d_gene: .; j_gene: TRBJ2-7; v_gene: TRBV5-4; CDR3nt: TGTGCCAGCAGCTTGGAGGACAGACTAGCCTCCTACGAGCAGTACTTC; CDR3aa: CASSLEDRLASYEQYF
abundance: .; d_gene: .; j_gene: TRBJ1-2; v_gene: TRBV30; CDR3nt: TGTGCCTGGAGTCCACAAACGGGTCTCGATGGCTACACCTTC; CDR3aa: CAWSPQTGLDGYTF